This TCR beta chain comes out of a study of blood T cell repertoires in COVID-19 (dated by TCRdb to 2018 to 2020). Background for the entire study: The collaborator samples originated in the United States, Italy and Spain and spanned the acute and convalescent phases of COVID-19. The prospective study material was composed of cDNA or gDNA derived from T cells, B-cell-depleted T cells, or PBMCs. Subjects who had been exposed to COVID-19, were actively infected with it, or had recovered from it provided the deeply sampled blood TCRbeta repertoires that made up the dataset. The repertoires were made available in a free public database intended to serve as a resource for research on the immune response to SARS-CoV-2. The samples were drawn from two sources: the first 160 participants of the ongoing ImmuneRACE study, and 1,200 or so subjects contributed by 6 global collaborators. A de-identified subject ID, COVID-19 status, age in years and sex were almost always included in the sample metadata. Where available, HLA class I and class II types were obtained from metadata supplied by the sample provider rather than from assay-based typing. The paper's findings and limits, for the study overall: Clinical and demographic metadata were provided uncurated, with the amount varying by source and participant.

Comments on this clone: This receptor's antigen is unknown. Base-call qualities are not available, and no considerably larger clone is one nucleotide away.

CDR1 is given as LNHDA and CDR2 as SQIVND, both from the germline V gene (reference sequence). The cysteine opens and the phenylalanine closes a CDR3 of 13 amino acids. The entry retains the CDR3 DNA only, 39 bases that are in frame from base 1. Relative to germline, V is missing 6 bases and J is missing 1 base, with 3 bases of the junction outside any gene match. Collaborating institutions collected whole blood in K2EDTA tubes following their own protocols. Collaborator samples were shipped for TCRbeta analysis as frozen whole blood, isolated PBMCs, or DNA extracted from either sample type. TCRbeta CDR3 regions were amplified from genomic DNA using the immunoSEQ Assay, a bias-controlled multiplex PCR. Under the source paper's analysis protocol: Nucleated cell counts per sample were estimated from amplification of reference gene primers within the assay. Sequence reads were collapsed and filtered to measure the absolute abundance of every unique TCRbeta CDR3 rearrangement. Productive Simpson clonality was computed per sample as the square root of Simpson's diversity index over productive rearrangements. TCRdb holds this immuneACCESS table with in-frame rearrangements only. Some clones are missing; in checked studies, unresolved V genes explain under half, and the rest has no known cause. The V and J calls and the clone size are those of that table, but D and trimming were determined from the DNA. Within this sample are 80,000 to 100,000 clones, with over 80% of them counted one time only. The ten largest account for approximately 16% of the sample.

This receptor chain uses TRBV19 and TRBJ2-7; TRBD1 agrees with 7 junctional bases. The TCR originated in a woman of 80 years or more with active or convalescent COVID-19. Material: peripheral blood. The DNA sequence is as follows: TGTGCCAGTAGAAACAGGGGTTCCTACGAGCAGTACTTC. Its coded protein is CASRNRGSYEQYF.